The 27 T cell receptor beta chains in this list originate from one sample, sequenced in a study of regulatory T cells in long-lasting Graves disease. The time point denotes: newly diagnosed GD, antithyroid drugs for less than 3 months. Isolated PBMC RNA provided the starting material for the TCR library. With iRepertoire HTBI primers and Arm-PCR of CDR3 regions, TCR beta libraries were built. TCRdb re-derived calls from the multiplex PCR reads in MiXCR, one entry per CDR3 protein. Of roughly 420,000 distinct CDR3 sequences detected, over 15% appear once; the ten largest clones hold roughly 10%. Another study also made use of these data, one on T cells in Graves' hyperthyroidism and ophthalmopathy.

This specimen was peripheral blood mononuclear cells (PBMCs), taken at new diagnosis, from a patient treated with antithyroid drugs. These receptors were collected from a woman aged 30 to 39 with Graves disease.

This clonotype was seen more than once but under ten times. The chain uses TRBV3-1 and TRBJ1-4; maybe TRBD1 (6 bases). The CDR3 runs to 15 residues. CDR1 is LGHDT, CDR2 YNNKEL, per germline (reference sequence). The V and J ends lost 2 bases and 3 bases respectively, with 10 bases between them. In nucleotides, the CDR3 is TGTGCCAGCAGCCAATACAGGGATGCTAATGAAAAACTGTTTTTT. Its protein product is CASSQYRDANEKLFF.

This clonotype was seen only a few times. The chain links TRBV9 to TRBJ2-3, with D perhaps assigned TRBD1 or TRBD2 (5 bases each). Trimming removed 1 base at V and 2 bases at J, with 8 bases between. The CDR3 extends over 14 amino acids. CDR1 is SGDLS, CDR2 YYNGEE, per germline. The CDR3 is CASSVWGNTDTQYF. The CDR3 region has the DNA TGTGCCAGCAGCGTATGGGGGAACACAGATACGCAGTATTTT.

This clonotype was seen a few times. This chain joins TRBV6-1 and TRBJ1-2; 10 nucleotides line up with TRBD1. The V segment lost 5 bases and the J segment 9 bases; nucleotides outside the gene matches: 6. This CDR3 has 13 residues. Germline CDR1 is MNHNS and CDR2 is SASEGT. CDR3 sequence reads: CASSPRDRGSYTF. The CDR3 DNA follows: TGTGCCAGCAGTCCGAGGGACAGGGGTAGCTACACCTTC.

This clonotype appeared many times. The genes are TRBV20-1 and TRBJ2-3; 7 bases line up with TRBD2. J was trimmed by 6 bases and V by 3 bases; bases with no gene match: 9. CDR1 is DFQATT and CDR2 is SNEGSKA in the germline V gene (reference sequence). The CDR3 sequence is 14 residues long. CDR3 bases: TGCAGTGCTAGCACCGGACTAGTAACCGATACGCAGTATTTT. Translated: CSASTGLVTDTQYF.

The CDR3 DNA is TGTGCCAGCAGTGAGGAATTGCGGGAGACCCAGTTCTTC. Its translation is CASSEELRETQFF. The chain combines TRBV6-1 with TRBJ2-1; 7 positions match TRBD2. The germline gives CDR1 MNHNS, CDR2 SASEGT. The junction had 9 bases not matched to a gene; V was cut back by 3 bases and J by 13 bases. The CDR3 is made up of 13 amino acids.

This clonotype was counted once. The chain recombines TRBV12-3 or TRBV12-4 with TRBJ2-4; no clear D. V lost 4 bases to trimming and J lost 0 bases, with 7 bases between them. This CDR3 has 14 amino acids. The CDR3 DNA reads TGTGCCAGCAGTTATGAAATAGCCAAAAACATTCAGTACTTC. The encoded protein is CASSYEIAKNIQYF.

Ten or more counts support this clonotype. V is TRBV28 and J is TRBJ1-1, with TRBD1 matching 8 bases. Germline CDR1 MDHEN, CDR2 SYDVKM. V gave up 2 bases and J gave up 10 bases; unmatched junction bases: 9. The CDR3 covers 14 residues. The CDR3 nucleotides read TGTGCCAGCAGTTTAGGCCTGGGAGACAGGGGAGCTTTCTTT. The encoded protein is CASSLGLGDRGAFF.

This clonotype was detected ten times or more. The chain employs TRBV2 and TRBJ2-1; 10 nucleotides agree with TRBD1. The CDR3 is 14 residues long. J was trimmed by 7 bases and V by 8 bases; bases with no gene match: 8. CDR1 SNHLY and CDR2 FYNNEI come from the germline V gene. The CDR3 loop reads CASPMGQGFNEQFF. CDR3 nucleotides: TGTGCCAGCCCCATGGGACAGGGGTTTAATGAGCAGTTCTTC.

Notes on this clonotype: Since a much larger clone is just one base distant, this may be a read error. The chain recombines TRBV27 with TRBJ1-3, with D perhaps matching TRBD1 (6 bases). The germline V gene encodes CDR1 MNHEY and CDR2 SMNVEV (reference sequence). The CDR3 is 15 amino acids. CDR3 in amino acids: CASRKQGLSGNTVYF. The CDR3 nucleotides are TGTGCCAGCAGAAAACAGGGTTTAAGTGGAAACACCGTATATTTT.

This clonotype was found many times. Here the CDR3 reads CASSEHTGGDGGYTF. The CDR3 coding sequence is TGTGCCAGCAGTGAACACACAGGGGGCGACGGTGGCTACACCTTC. V gene TRBV2 combines with J gene TRBJ1-2, with 9 bases identical to TRBD1. Germline V lookup: CDR1 SNHLY, CDR2 FYNNEI. V was clipped by 2 bases and J by 7 bases; unmatched bases: 8. The CDR3 spans 15 residues.

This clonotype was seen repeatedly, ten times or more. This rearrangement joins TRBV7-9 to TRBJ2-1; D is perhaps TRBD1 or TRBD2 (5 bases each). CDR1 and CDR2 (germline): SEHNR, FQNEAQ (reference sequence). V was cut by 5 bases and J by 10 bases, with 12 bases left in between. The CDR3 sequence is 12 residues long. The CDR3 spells CASSPEGWEQFF. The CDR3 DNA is TGTGCCAGCAGCCCCGAGGGGTGGGAGCAGTTCTTC.

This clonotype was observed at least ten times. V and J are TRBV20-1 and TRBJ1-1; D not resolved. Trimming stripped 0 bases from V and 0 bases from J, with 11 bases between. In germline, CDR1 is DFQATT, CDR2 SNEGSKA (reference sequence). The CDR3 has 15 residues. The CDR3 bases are TGCAGTGCTAGAGATGGTATGGATGTGAACACTGAAGCTTTCTTT. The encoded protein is CSARDGMDVNTEAFF.

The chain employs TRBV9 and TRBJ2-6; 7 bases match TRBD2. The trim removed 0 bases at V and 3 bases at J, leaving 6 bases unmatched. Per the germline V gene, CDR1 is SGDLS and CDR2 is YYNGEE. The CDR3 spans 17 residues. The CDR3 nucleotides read TGTGCCAGCAGCGTAGCAGCGGGGACTGTTGGGGCCAACGTCCTGACTTTC. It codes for CASSVAAGTVGANVLTF. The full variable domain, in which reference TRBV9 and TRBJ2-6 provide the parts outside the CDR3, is DSGVTQTPKHLITATGQRVTLRCSPRSGDLSVYWYQQSLDQGLQFLIQYYNGEERAKGNILERFSAQQFPDLHSELNLSSLELGDSALYFCASSVAAGTVGANVLTFGAGSRLTVL.

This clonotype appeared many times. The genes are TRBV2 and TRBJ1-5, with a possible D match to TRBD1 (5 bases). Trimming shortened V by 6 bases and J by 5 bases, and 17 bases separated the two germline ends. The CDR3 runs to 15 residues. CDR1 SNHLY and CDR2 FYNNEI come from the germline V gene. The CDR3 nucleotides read TGTGCCAGCAGAGAGGCGGCAGGACAACATCAGCCCCAGCATTTT. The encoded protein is CASREAAGQHQPQHF.

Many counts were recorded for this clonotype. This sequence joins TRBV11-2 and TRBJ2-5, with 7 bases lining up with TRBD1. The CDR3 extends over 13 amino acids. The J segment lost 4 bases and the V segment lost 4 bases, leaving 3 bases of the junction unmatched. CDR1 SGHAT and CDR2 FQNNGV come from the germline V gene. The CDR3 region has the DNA TGTGCCAGCAGCTACCGGGACAGAGAGACCCAGTACTTC. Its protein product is CASSYRDRETQYF.

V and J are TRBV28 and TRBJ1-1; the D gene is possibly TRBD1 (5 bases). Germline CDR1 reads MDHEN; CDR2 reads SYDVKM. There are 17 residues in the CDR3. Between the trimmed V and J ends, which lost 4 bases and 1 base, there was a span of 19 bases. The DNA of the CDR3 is TGTGCCAGCAGTTCCCCAGGCGGGGGGAGAGGGAACACTGAAGCTTTCTTT. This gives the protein CASSSPGGGRGNTEAFF.

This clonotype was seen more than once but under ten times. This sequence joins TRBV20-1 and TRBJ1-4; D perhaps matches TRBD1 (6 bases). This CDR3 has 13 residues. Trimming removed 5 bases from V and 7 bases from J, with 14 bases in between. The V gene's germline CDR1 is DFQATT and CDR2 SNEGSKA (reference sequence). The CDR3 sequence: CSALQGKAEKLFF. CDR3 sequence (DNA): TGCAGTGCTTTACAGGGCAAGGCTGAAAAACTGTTTTTT.

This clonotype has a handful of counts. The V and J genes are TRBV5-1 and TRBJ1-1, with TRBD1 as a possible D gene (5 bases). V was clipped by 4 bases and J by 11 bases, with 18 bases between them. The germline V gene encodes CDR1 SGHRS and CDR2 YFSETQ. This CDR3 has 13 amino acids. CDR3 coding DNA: TGCGCCAGCAGCCTGGGGGGAACTCCTGGGGCTTTCTTT. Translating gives CASSLGGTPGAFF. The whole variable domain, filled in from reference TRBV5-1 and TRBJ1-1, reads KAGVTQTPRYLIKTRGQQVTLSCSPISGHRSVSWYQQTPGQGLQFLFEYFSETQRNKGNFPGRFSGRQFSNSRSEMNVSTLELGDSALYLCASSLGGTPGAFFGQGTRLTVV.

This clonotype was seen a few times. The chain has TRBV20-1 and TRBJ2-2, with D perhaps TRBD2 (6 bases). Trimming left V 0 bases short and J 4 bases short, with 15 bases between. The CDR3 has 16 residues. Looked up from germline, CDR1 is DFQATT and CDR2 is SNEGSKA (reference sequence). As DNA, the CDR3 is TGCAGTGCTAGAGATCATTTGACGGGACTCACCGGGGAGCTGTTTTTT. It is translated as CSARDHLTGLTGELFF.

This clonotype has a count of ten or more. DNA of the CDR3: TGTGCCAGCAGCCCCTCTCTGGGAAACACCATATATTTT. Its translation is CASSPSLGNTIYF. The V gene is TRBV28, the J gene TRBJ1-3; unclear D gene. Trimming shortened V by 6 bases and J by 4 bases, and 10 bases separated the two germline ends. Per the germline V gene, CDR1 is MDHEN and CDR2 is SYDVKM. This CDR3 is built from 13 residues.

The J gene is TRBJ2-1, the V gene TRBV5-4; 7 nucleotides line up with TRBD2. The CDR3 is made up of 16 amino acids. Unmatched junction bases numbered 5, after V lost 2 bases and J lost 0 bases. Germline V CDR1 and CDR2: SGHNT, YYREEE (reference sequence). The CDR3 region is CASSFEGGSSYNEQFF. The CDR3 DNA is TGTGCCAGCAGCTTTGAGGGAGGGAGCTCCTACAATGAGCAGTTCTTC.

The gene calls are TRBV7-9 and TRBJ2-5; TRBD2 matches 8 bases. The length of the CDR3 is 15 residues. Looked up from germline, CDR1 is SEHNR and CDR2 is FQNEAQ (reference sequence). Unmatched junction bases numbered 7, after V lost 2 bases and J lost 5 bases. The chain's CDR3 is CASSLMREVEETQYF. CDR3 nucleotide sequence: TGTGCCAGCAGCTTAATGCGGGAGGTAGAGGAGACCCAGTACTTC.

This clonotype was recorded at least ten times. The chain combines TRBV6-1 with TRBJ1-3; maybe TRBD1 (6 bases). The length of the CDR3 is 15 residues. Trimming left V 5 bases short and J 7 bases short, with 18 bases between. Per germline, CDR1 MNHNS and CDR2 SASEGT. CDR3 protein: CASSRQARAGNTIYF. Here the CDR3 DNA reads TGTGCCAGCAGTAGACAGGCTCGTGCGGGTAACACCATATATTTT.

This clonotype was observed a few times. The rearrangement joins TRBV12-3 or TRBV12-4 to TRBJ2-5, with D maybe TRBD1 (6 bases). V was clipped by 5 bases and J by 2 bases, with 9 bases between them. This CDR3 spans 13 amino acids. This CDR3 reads CASSNGQQETQYF. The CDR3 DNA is TGTGCCAGCAGTAACGGACAGCAAGAGACCCAGTACTTC.

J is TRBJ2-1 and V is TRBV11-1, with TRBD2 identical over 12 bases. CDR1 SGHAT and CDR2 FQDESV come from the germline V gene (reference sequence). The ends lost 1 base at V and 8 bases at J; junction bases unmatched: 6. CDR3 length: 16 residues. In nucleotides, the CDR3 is TGTGCCAGCAGCTTAGATTTACTAGCGGGAGGCGATGAGCAGTTCTTC. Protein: CASSLDLLAGGDEQFF. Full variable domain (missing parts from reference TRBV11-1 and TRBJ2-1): EAEVAQSPRYKITEKSQAVAFWCDPISGHATLYWYRQILGQGPELLVQFQDESVVDDSQLPKDRFSAERLKGVDSTLKIQPAELGDSAMYLCASSLDLLAGGDEQFFGPGTRLTVL.

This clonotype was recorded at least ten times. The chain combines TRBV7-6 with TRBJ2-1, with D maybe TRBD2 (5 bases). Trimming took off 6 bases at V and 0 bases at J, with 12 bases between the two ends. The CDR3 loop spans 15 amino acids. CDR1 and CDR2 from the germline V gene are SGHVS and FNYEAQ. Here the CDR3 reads CASRLGGSSYNEQFF. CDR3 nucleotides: TGTGCCAGCAGACTTGGAGGCAGCTCCTACAATGAGCAGTTCTTC. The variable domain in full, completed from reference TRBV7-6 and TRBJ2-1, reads GAGVSQSPRYKVTKRGQDVALRCDPISGHVSLYWYRQALGQGPEFLTYFNYEAQQDKSGLPNDRFSAERPEGSISTLTIQRTEQRDSAMYRCASRLGGSSYNEQFFGPGTRLTVL.

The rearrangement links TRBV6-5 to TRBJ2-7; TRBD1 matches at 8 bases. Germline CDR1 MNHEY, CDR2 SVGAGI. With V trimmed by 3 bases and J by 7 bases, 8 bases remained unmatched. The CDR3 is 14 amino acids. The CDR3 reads CASSYPGTGREQYF. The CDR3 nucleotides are TGTGCCAGCAGTTATCCCGGGACAGGCAGGGAGCAGTACTTC.